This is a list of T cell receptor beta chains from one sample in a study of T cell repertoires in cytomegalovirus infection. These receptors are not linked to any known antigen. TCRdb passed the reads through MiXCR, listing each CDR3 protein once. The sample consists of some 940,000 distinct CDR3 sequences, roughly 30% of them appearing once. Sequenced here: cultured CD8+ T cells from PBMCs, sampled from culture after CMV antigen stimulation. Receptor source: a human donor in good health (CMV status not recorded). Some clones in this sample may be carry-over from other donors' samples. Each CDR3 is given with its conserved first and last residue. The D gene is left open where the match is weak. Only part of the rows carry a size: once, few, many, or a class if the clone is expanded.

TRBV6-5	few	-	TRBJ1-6	TGTGCCAGCAGGTTTAGTCAGAGGAGGGATTCACCCCTCCACTTT	CASRFSQRRDSPLHF
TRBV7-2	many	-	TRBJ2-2	TGTGCCAGCAGCTTCGGGTGGCCCGGGGAGCTGTTTTTT	CASSFGWPGELFF
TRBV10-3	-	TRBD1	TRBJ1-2	TGTGCCACCCCGAGACAGGGGGAGTTGGCTGGCTACACCTTC	CATPRQGELAGYTF
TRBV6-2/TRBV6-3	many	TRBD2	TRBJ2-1	TGTGCCAGCAGTTCCCCCTTCCGTCAGCGGGGTACAAACAATGAGCAGTTCTTC	CASSSPFRQRGTNNEQFF
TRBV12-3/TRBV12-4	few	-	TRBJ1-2	TGTGCCAGCAGTCCAACGACAGGTGGTCCCTATGGCTACACCTTC	CASSPTTGGPYGYTF
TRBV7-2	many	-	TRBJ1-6	TGTGCCAGCAGCCGAAAATGGGGGGGAGATAATTCACCCCTCCACTTT	CASSRKWGGDNSPLHF
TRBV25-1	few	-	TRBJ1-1	TGTGCCAGCAGTGAAAGGTACACTGAAGCTTTCTTT	CASSERYTEAFF
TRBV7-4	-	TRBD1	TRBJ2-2	TGTGCCAAGACGGGACAGGGGAAAAGTGGGGTGCTGTTTTTT	CAKTGQGKSGVLFF
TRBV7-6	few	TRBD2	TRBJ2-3	TGTGCCAGCAGCTTCAGCGGGGGGGAAATAGATACGCAGTATTTT	CASSFSGGEIDTQYF
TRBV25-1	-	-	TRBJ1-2	TGTGCCAGCAGTGAATATTATGGCTTGATGGGAGGCTACACCTTC	CASSEYYGLMGGYTF
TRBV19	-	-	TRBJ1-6	TGTGCCAGTTCAGGGCGCGGGTCTTCACCCCTCCACTTT	CASSGRGSSPLHF
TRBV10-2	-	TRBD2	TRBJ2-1	TGCGCCAGCAGTGAAGGTCTAGCGGGGGATTACAATGAGCAGTTCTTC	CASSEGLAGDYNEQFF
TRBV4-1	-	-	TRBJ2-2	TGCGCCAGCAGCCAAGCCAGGGACACCGGGGAGCTGTTTTTT	CASSQARDTGELFF
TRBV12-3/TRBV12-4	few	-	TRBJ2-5	TGTGCCAGCAGGGGGATACAAGAGACCCAGTACTTC	CASRGIQETQYF
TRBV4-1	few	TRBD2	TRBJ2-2	TGCGCCAGCAGCCCCCGGGATAGCGGGGGTACAACCGGGGAGCTGTTTTTT	CASSPRDSGGTTGELFF
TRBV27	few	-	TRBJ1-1	TGTGCCAGCAGTCAGAATTTGCGGAACACTGAAGCTTTCTTT	CASSQNLRNTEAFF
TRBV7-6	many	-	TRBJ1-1	TGTGCCAGCAGCACAAAAGGGGGGCCCATGAACACTGAAGCTTTCTTT	CASSTKGGPMNTEAFF
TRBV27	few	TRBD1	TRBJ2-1	TGTGCCAGCAGCTCCCCGACAGGGAGAAGTGAGCAGTTCTTC	CASSSPTGRSEQFF
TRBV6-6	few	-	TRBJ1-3	TGTGCCAGCACCACAAGGGCCTTCTCTGGAAACACCATATATTTT	CASTTRAFSGNTIYF
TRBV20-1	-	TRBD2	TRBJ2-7	TGCAGTGCTAGATCTAGCGGGAGCTACGAGCAGTACTTC	CSARSSGSYEQYF
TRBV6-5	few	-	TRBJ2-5	TGTGCCAGCTCACGGGGGAGTTCGTACCAAGAGACCCAGTACTTC	CASSRGSSYQETQYF
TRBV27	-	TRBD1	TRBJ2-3	TGTGCCAGCAGTGCGACAGGGCCAAGCACAGATACGCAGTATTTT	CASSATGPSTDTQYF
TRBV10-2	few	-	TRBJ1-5	TGCGCCAGCAGACAGGGTATGGGTAATCAGCCCCAGCATTTT	CASRQGMGNQPQHF
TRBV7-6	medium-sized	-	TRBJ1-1	TGTGCCAGCAGCTTGACAGGGAACACTGAAGCTTTCTTT	CASSLTGNTEAFF
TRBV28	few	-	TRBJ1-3	TGTGCCAGCTCCGACACACAGAACTCTGGAAACACCATATATTTT	CASSDTQNSGNTIYF
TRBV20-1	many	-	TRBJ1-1	TGCAGTGCCAAAAGAAGGGCAGGGTCGACTGAAGCTTTCTTT	CSAKRRAGSTEAFF
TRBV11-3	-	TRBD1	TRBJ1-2	TGTGCCAGCAGCTTAGATCGGACAGGATCCTATGGCTACACCTTC	CASSLDRTGSYGYTF
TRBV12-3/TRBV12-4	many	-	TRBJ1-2	TGTGCCAGCAGTGACAGTAACTATGGCTACACCTTC	CASSDSNYGYTF
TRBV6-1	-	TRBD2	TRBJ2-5	TGTGCCAGCAGTGAATTCGGGGGGGAACAGACCCAGTACTTC	CASSEFGGEQTQYF
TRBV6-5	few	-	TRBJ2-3	TGTGCCAGCAGCCGAGCGGACGGAAGCACAGATACGCAGTATTTT	CASSRADGSTDTQYF
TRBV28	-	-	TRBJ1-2	TGTGCCAGCAGCGCCACCTTAACCCGAGGGGTAGGAGGCTACACCTTC	CASSATLTRGVGGYTF
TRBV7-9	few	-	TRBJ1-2	TGTGCCAGCAGCTCCATATGGGGACGGGACTATGGCTACACCTTC	CASSSIWGRDYGYTF
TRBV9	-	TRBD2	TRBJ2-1	TGTGCCAGCAGCGAGACTAGCGCTGTAGTCAATGAGCAGTTCTTC	CASSETSAVVNEQFF
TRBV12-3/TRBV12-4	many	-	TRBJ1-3	TGTGCCAGCAGTTTAGAGAGAAGACCTAACACCATATATTTT	CASSLERRPNTIYF
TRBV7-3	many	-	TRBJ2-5	TGTGCCAGCAGCCTACGAGGCAGGTTACAAGAGACCCAGTACTTC	CASSLRGRLQETQYF
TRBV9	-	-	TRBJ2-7	TGTGCCAGCAGCGTAGGGAATAGCCTGAGAGAGCAGTACTTC	CASSVGNSLREQYF
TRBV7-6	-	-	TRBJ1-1	TGTGCCAGCAGCGGGCCCCAGATAGCTGAAGCTTTCTTT	CASSGPQIAEAFF
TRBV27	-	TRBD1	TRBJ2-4	TGTGCCAGCAGTGGGGGACAGGGACAAAACATTCAGTACTTC	CASSGGQGQNIQYF
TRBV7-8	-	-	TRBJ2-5	TGTGCCAGCAGCTTACTCCGACAGGCGAACCAAGAGACCCAGTACTTC	CASSLLRQANQETQYF
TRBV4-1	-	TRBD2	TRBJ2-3	TGCGCCAGCAGCCAGAGCGGGGTTATGAGAGATACGCAGTATTTT	CASSQSGVMRDTQYF
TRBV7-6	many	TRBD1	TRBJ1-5	TGTGCCAGCAGCCCACGGACAGGGTCTAGCAATCAGCCCCAGCATTTT	CASSPRTGSSNQPQHF
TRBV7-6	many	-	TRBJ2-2	TGTGCCAGCAGCTTAGGTTGGGGACCAAGCGCGAACACCGGGGAGCTGTTTTTT	CASSLGWGPSANTGELFF
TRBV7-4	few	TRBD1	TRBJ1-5	TGTGCCAGCAGCCATAGGGGGCATCAGCCCCAGCATTTT	CASSHRGHQPQHF
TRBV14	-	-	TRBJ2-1	TGTGCCAGCAGCCACCCCGGGGGTGAAACCCCCCATAACTACAATGAGCAGTTCTTC	CASSHPGGETPHNYNEQFF
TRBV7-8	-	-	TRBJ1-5	TGTGCCAGCAGCTTAGCCTTTGATCAGCCCCAGCATTTT	CASSLAFDQPQHF
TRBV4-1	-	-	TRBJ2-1	TGCGCCAGCAGAGGTGCGGTCGGGCCACAGACCCACAATGAGCAGTTCTTC	CASRGAVGPQTHNEQFF
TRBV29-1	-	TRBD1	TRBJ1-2	TGCAGCGTTGAAGATCCCCCGGGACAGGGGTATGGCTACACCTTC	CSVEDPPGQGYGYTF
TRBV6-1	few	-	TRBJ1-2	TGTGCCAGCAGTGAGGGGCCCGGTAACTATGGCTACACCTTC	CASSEGPGNYGYTF
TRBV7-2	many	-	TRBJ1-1	TGTGCCAGCAGCTTATTGAAGGGAAACACTGAAGCTTTCTTT	CASSLLKGNTEAFF
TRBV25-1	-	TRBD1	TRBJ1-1	TGTGCCAGCAGTGAAGGGACAGGGGGCGCGAGGGTCGCTTTCTTT	CASSEGTGGARVAFF
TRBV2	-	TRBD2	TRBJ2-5	TGTGCCAGCAGTGAAATGGGAGGGAAAGAGACCCAGTACTTC	CASSEMGGKETQYF
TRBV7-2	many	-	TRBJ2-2	TGTGCCAGCAGCCCCCAGTCCGGGGAGCTGTTTTTT	CASSPQSGELFF
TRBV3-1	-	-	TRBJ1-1	TGTGCCAGCAGCCATTTCGACAGGACTGAAGCTTTCTTT	CASSHFDRTEAFF
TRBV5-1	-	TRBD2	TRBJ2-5	TGCGCCAGCAGCTTGGGACGGACTAGCGGATTTCAAGAGACCCAGTACTTC	CASSLGRTSGFQETQYF
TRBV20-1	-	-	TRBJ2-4	TGCAGTGCCGAACGTCTAGCCAAAAACATTCAGTACTTC	CSAERLAKNIQYF
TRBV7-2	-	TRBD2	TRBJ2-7	TGTCCCAGCAGCTTAGCTAGCGGGGGGTTCTACGAGCAGTACTTC	CPSSLASGGFYEQYF
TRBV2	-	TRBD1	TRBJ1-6	TGTGCCAGCACCTACGACAGGGTGAGCTCCTATAATTCACCCCTCCACTTT	CASTYDRVSSYNSPLHF
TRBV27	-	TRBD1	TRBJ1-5	TGTGCCAGCAGTTTACGGTACAGGGGGAACAATCAGCCCCAGCATTTT	CASSLRYRGNNQPQHF
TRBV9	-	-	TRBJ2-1	TGTGCCAGCAGCGTAGCGGTCAGGGGGGATGAGCAGTTCTTC	CASSVAVRGDEQFF
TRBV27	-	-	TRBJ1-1	TGTACCAGCAGTCCCTGGGGCGCGGAAGCTTTCTTT	CTSSPWGAEAFF